A selection of T cell receptor beta chains follows, all from one sample in a study of metastatic and nonmetastatic thyroid tumors. Using MiXCR, TCRdb re-called clones from the PCR reads. Among approximately 35,000 clones, around 33% were seen once, and the ten largest hold roughly a sixth. Source material: tumor tissue. Receptors originate from a female donor with papillary thyroid cancer or a benign thyroid nodule (not recorded which). Some clones in this sample may be carry-over from other donors' samples. Both conserved end residues are part of each CDR3. A D gene is named only where the DNA matches it firmly. The size field is filled for only some rows; it gives once, few, many or a size class.

j_call d_call clone_size v_call cdr3_nt cdr3_aa
TRBJ2-6 - - TRBV7-8 TGTGCCAGCAGCTTTCATGGGCGGGACTCCTCTGGGGCCAACGTCCTGACTTTC CASSFHGRDSSGANVLTF
TRBJ1-6 - - TRBV20-1 TGCAGTGCCGCCCTGAGCTCCTATAATTCACCCCTCCACTTT CSAALSSYNSPLHF
TRBJ2-5 TRBD1 - TRBV10-2 TGCGCCAGCAGTGAGCCGGGGACAGGGCAAGAGACCCTGTGCTTC CASSEPGTGQETLCF
TRBJ2-7 - few TRBV27 TGTGCCAGCAGGGGAACTAGCTCCTACGAGCAGTACTTC CASRGTSSYEQYF
TRBJ2-3 TRBD2 many TRBV6-4 TGTGCCAGCAGTGAACTAGCGGGGGGGCCAGATACGCAGTATTTT CASSELAGGPDTQYF
TRBJ1-1 - - TRBV3-1 TGTGCCAGCAGTCCCTTGGGTGCAGGGGTAGGAACTGAAGCTTTCTTT CASSPLGAGVGTEAFF
TRBJ2-3 - few TRBV6-6 TGTGCCAGCAGTTACGGCGGTACTAGCACAGATACGCAGTATTTT CASSYGGTSTDTQYF
TRBJ2-3 TRBD1 few TRBV19 TGTGCCAGTAGTGTACGTACAGGGGGCGGTGCAGATACGCAGTATTTT CASSVRTGGGADTQYF
TRBJ2-2 - - TRBV6-1 TGTGCCAGCAGGGGCGGTACCGGGGAGCTGTTTTTT CASRGGTGELFF
TRBJ2-7 - once TRBV30 TGTGCCTGGAGGGGGACAACCTCCTACGAGCAGTACTTC CAWRGTTSYEQYF
TRBJ1-5 - - TRBV20-1 TGCAGTGCTAGTGTCTTCGGGCCATATCAGCCCCAGCATTTT CSASVFGPYQPQHF
TRBJ2-1 TRBD2 few TRBV7-2 TGTGCCAGCAGCCCGGGACTAGCGGGGAACAATGAGCAGTTCTTC CASSPGLAGNNEQFF
TRBJ1-2 - large TRBV19 TGTGCCAGTAGTCATATGACACTTAGGGGACCTTCCAACTATGGCTACACCTTC CASSHMTLRGPSNYGYTF
TRBJ2-2 - - TRBV7-9 TGTGCCAGCAGCTTAGATTGGGCCGGGGAGCTGTTTTTT CASSLDWAGELFF
TRBJ2-7 - - TRBV20-1 TGCAGTGCTAGTGGGAGGGGGGGCTACGAGCAGTACTTC CSASGRGGYEQYF
TRBJ2-2 - once TRBV5-1 TGCGCCAGCAGTTTTACAGGGCCCGGGGAGCTGTTTTTT CASSFTGPGELFF
TRBJ2-7 - - TRBV24-1 TGTGCCACCAGCCCTTCGACAGGCGAGCAGTACTTC CATSPSTGEQYF
TRBJ1-3 - few TRBV6-1 TGTGCCAGCAGTCCCTCTAGGCCCGGAAACACCATATATTTT CASSPSRPGNTIYF
TRBJ1-6 - few TRBV19 TGTGCCAGTAGTATCCAGGGAACGAATTCACCCCTCCACTTT CASSIQGTNSPLHF
TRBJ1-2 - - TRBV12-3/TRBV12-4 TGTGCCAGCAGTCCGGCGGGCTATGGCTACACCTTC CASSPAGYGYTF
TRBJ1-1 - - TRBV9 TGTGCCAGCAGCCGGGACACAAGATCTGAAGCTTTCTTT CASSRDTRSEAFF
TRBJ2-7 TRBD1 - TRBV28 TGTGCCAGCACCCCGCACGCGACAGGGAAGGCCTACGAGCAGTACTTC CASTPHATGKAYEQYF
TRBJ2-7 - medium-sized TRBV14 TGTGCCAGCAGCCAACTTGCGACATACTACGAGCAGTACTTC CASSQLATYYEQYF